Listed below are T cell receptor beta chains from one sample, sequenced in a study of monozygotic twins with inflammatory bowel disease. TCRdb reanalyzed the 5' RACE reads, giving one entry per CDR3 protein sequence and no DNA. The data show more than 300,000 distinct CDR3 sequences, and the top ten clones hold roughly 2.6%. Sequenced material: blood. Every receptor here comes from a human donor with ulcerative colitis or Crohn's disease, or a healthy co-twin of an affected twin (not recorded which). The CDR3 runs from the conserved cysteine through the conserved F or W. The order of the fields is V gene, J gene, CDR3 protein.

>TRBV7-2|TRBJ1-2
CASSYQGAYGYTF
>TRBV20-1|TRBJ1-4
CSASDRGTNEKLFF
>TRBV5-6|TRBJ2-5
CASSLSLTGGQTQYF
>TRBV4-1|TRBJ1-1
CASSQDRPSGANGTEAFF
>TRBV4-1|TRBJ1-4
CASSQGQPAQEKLFF
>TRBV6-4|TRBJ2-6
CASSGTESGANVLTF
>TRBV5-1|TRBJ1-1
CASSSAQGHIGNTEAFF
>TRBV28|TRBJ2-1
CASMGILVSGEQFF
>TRBV7-2|TRBJ2-7
CASSLGTGGPEQYF
>TRBV18|TRBJ2-1
CASSSLDRGIEQFF
>TRBV2|TRBJ2-2
CASSGRTENTGELFF
>TRBV6-5|TRBJ2-3
CASSYPYGGEQDTQYF
>TRBV4-3|TRBJ2-7
CASSPQGGSSYEQYF
>TRBV5-1|TRBJ1-4
CASTRDRSNEKLFF
>TRBV7-2|TRBJ2-3
CASSLPGLAGGRTDTQYF
>TRBV11-2|TRBJ1-1
CASSPQKNALNTEAFF
>TRBV28|TRBJ2-7
CASSRTRDNDEQYF
>TRBV5-1|TRBJ1-1
CASSKDPNTEAFF
>TRBV6-2/TRBV6-3|TRBJ2-5
CASSTVGTVQETQYF
>TRBV5-1|TRBJ1-5
CASGTEDSFNQPQHF
>TRBV19|TRBJ2-3
CASRPGTSGEFTQYF
>TRBV6-1|TRBJ1-2
CASSQSGGSVRGYTF
>TRBV5-1|TRBJ1-3
CASSSSAVSTGNTIYF
>TRBV7-8|TRBJ2-3
CASSPRTGGRDTQYF
>TRBV5-6|TRBJ2-7
CASSLRGSPYEQYF
>TRBV5-5|TRBJ1-2
CASSLSRGWGYGYTF
>TRBV6-5|TRBJ1-5
CASRDSHNQPQHF
>TRBV7-2|TRBJ2-3
CASTRSGQLTDTQYF
>TRBV20-1|TRBJ2-5
CSARDQVGGETQYF
>TRBV24-1|TRBJ2-2
CATSPDRPIANTGELFF
>TRBV24-1|TRBJ2-7
CATSDSGTGFYEQYF
>TRBV6-2/TRBV6-3|TRBJ2-1
CASSPPGQGADEQFF
>TRBV24-1|TRBJ2-1
CATSDPLAGGLYEQFF
>TRBV4-2|TRBJ2-7
CASSQDRRGALYEQYF
>TRBV18|TRBJ2-1
CASSPLLVGQKDNEQFF
>TRBV6-1|TRBJ2-3
CASKLAGARTDTQYF
>TRBV15|TRBJ2-7
CATSLMGYEQYF
>TRBV3-1|TRBJ2-7
CASSQGSRGPSSYEQYF
>TRBV7-2|TRBJ2-7
CASSLDPLRRVREQYF
>TRBV6-2/TRBV6-3|TRBJ1-1
CASSYAVNTEAFF
>TRBV4-2|TRBJ2-1
CASSQEGGGNEQFF
>TRBV10-3|TRBJ2-7
CAISEMGTKREQYF
>TRBV12-3/TRBV12-4|TRBJ1-1
CASSRGGTPEKAFF
>TRBV5-1|TRBJ2-6
CASSSLLPGSRGSGANVLTF
>TRBV5-1|TRBJ1-4
CASSSQTSNEKLFF
>TRBV6-5|TRBJ1-1
CASSLWGPTEAFF
>TRBV5-5|TRBJ2-2
CASSPATGGHTGELFF
>TRBV25-1|TRBJ2-2
CASSDPSSGWNTGELFF
>TRBV20-1|TRBJ2-4
CSAREETDAKNIQYF
>TRBV4-3|TRBJ2-2
CASSQEAAVSGGTGELFF
>TRBV20-1|TRBJ1-1
CSAPRQGGGDTEAFF
>TRBV4-2|TRBJ2-7
CASSQATGANEQYF
>TRBV9|TRBJ1-1
CASSWDANTEAFF